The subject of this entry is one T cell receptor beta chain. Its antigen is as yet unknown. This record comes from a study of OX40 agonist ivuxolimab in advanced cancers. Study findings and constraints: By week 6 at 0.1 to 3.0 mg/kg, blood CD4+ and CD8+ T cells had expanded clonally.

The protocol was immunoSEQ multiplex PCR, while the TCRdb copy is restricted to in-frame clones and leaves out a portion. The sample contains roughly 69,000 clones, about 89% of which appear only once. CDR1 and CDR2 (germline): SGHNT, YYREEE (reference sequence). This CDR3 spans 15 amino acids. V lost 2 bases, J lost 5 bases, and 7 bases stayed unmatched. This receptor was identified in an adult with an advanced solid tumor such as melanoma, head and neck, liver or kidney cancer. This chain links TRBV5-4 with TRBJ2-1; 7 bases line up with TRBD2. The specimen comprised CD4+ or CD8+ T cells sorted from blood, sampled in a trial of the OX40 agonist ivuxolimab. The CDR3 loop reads CASSFIQRDNNEQFF. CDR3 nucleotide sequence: TGTGCCAGCAGCTTTATCCAGCGGGATAACAATGAGCAGTTCTTC.